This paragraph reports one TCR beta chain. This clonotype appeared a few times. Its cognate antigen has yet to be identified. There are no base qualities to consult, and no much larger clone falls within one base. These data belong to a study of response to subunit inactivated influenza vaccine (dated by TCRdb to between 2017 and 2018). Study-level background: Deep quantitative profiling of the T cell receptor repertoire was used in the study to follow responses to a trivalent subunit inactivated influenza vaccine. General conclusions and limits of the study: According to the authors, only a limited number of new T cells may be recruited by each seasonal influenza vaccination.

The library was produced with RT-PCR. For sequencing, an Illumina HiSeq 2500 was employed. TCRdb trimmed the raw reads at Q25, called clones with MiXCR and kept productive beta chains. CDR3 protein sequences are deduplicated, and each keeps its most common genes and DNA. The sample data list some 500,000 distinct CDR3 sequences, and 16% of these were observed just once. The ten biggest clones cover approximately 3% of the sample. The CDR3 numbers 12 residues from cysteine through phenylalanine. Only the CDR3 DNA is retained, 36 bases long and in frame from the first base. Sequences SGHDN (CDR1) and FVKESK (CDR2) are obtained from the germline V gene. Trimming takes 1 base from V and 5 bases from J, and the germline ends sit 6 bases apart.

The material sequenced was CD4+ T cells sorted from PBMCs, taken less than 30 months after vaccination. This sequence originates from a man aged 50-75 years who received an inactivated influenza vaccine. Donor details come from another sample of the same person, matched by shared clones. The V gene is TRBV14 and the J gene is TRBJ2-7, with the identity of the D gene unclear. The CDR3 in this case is CASSQVTHEQYF. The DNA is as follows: TGTGCCAGCAGCCAAGTTACCCACGAGCAGTACTTC.